This T cell receptor beta chain was identified during a study of blood T cell repertoires in COVID-19. Study summary: Material from acute and convalescent COVID-19 was sourced from the United States, Italy and Spain. The analysed material was cDNA or gDNA that came from T cells, B-cell-depleted T cells, or PBMCs.

Original methodology: Nucleated cell counts were estimated from reference gene primer amplification. Profiling relied on immunoSEQ multiplex PCR, and the TCRdb table lists in-frame clones only, not all of them. The DNA was the basis for D and trimming; V, J and clone size are from that table. The sample records 55,000 to 65,000 clones, about 83% being singletons. Sequencing was done on a sample of peripheral blood. The source of this sequence is a human donor in a cohort sampled during active COVID-19.

The CDR3 sequence: CASSWGTSVNEQFF. CDR3 nucleotides: TGTGCCAGCAGCTGGGGGACTAGCGTCAATGAGCAGTTCTTC. This chain links TRBV5-4 with TRBJ2-1, with 10 bases that match TRBD2. The CDR3 runs to 14 residues. The trim removed 3 bases at V and 6 bases at J, leaving 3 bases unmatched. Germline V CDR1 and CDR2: SGHNT, YYREEE (reference sequence).